The 8 T cell receptor beta chains below come from one sample, sequenced in a study of blood T cell repertoires in COVID-19 (dated by TCRdb to about 2020). Library method: the immunoSEQ multiplex PCR assay. As stored in TCRdb, this immuneACCESS dataset retains in-frame rearrangements with V and J assigned. A fraction of the clones does not appear; measured against another copy, unresolved V genes explain less than half of the discrepancy, and the remainder lacks a known reason. The sample profile shows around 60,000 clones; around 86% of them were found once. Of the sample, about 1.5% is held by the ten largest clones. The sequenced sample was peripheral blood. The receptors originated from a woman aged 80 or older with acute or convalescent COVID-19.

The chain recombines TRBV4-3 with TRBJ1-2; 9 bases fit TRBD1. J was trimmed by 4 bases and V by 3 bases; bases with no gene match: 6. The germline V gene has CDR1 LGHNA and CDR2 YSLEER. The CDR3 sequence is 15 residues long. CDR3 region: CASSHADRGTYGYTF. CDR3 DNA sequence: TGCGCCAGCAGCCACGCGGACAGGGGTACCTATGGCTACACCTTC.

The chain employs TRBV24-1 and TRBJ2-1; TRBD1 matches at 8 bases. This CDR3 has 14 amino acids. Trimming cost V 6 bases and J 5 bases; bases outside gene matches: 5. The germline V gene encodes CDR1 KGHDR and CDR2 SFDVKD. CDR3 DNA sequence: TGTGCCACCAGTAGGCAGGGGGCTAACAATGAGCAGTTCTTC. Translating it yields CATSRQGANNEQFF.

The rearrangement uses TRBV5-1 and TRBJ2-5; 7 nucleotides align to TRBD1. Germline assignment: CDR1 SGHRS and CDR2 YFSETQ. With V trimmed by 4 bases and J by 2 bases, 5 bases remained unmatched. The CDR3 contains 14 residues. The CDR3 DNA follows: TGCGCCAGCAGCGTCCGGACAGGTCAAGAGACCCAGTACTTC. Encoded protein: CASSVRTGQETQYF.

This chain links TRBV28 with TRBJ1-5; D gene unclear. The V end lost 2 bases, the J end lost 4 bases, and 9 bases lay between the germline ends. The germline V gene has CDR1 MDHEN and CDR2 SYDVKM. The CDR3 loop spans 14 amino acids. CDR3 protein: CASSLEHFNQPQHF. The CDR3 bases are TGTGCCAGCAGTTTAGAGCACTTTAATCAGCCCCAGCATTTT. The entire variable domain, with the rest obtained from reference TRBV28 and TRBJ1-5, is as follows: DVKVTQSSRYLVKRTGEKVFLECVQDMDHENMFWYRQDPGLGLRLIYFSYDVKMKEKGDIPEGYSVSREKKERFSLILESASTNQTSMYLCASSLEHFNQPQHFGDGTRLSIL.

V and J are TRBV5-4 and TRBJ2-5; the D is unclear. CDR3 length equals 14 residues. Per germline, CDR1 SGHNT and CDR2 YYREEE (reference sequence). V was pared by 1 base and J by 4 bases, with 11 bases between. CDR3 in amino acids: CASSLITVPETQYF. The DNA for the CDR3 is TGTGCCAGCAGCTTGATCACAGTTCCAGAGACCCAGTACTTC. Supplemented by reference TRBV5-4 and TRBJ2-5, the full variable domain reads ETGVTQSPTHLIKTRGQQVTLRCSSQSGHNTVSWYQQALGQGPQFIFQYYREEENGRGNFPPRFSGLQFPNYSSELNVNALELDDSALYLCASSLITVPETQYFGPGTRLLVL.

This rearrangement joins TRBV28 to TRBJ1-2; TRBD1 agrees at 9 bases. Germline V gene sequence: CDR1 MDHEN, CDR2 SYDVKM. V dropped 6 bases and J dropped 2; count of bases not matched to a gene: 4. The CDR3 is made up of 14 amino acids. CDR3 DNA: TGTGCCAGCAGCACGACAGGGGGAAACTATGGCTACACCTTC. Its protein is CASSTTGGNYGYTF.

The chain uses TRBV5-5 and TRBJ2-7, with 8 positions matching TRBD2. The CDR3 covers 18 residues. With 1 base clipped from V and 1 base from J, the junction kept 13 bases outside the gene matches. Germline V gives CDR1 SGHKS, CDR2 YYEKEE (reference sequence). The DNA of the CDR3 is TGTGCCAGCAGCTTGCCGTCTTGGTTAGCGGGAATATCCTACGAGCAGTACTTC. Translated, it gives CASSLPSWLAGISYEQYF.

The rearrangement links TRBV5-1 to TRBJ1-2; TRBD1 agrees at 8 bases. CDR3 length: 16 amino acids. Germline V gives CDR1 SGHRS, CDR2 YFSETQ. The J segment lost 6 bases and the V segment lost 0 bases, leaving 10 bases of the junction unmatched. The DNA of the CDR3 is TGCGCCAGCAGCTTGGAATATACAGGGGGAGCGAATGGCTACACCTTC. Residues: CASSLEYTGGANGYTF.